A selection of T cell receptor beta chains follows, all from one sample in a study of blood T cell repertoires in COVID-19. Produced via immunoSEQ multiplex PCR; TCRdb's table is partial and in-frame only. This sample has 300,000 to 400,000 clones, with more than 70% found just once. Specimen: peripheral blood. The receptors here all came from a woman between 45 and 65 years old who had recovered from COVID-19. The CDR3 runs from the conserved cysteine through the conserved F or W. A D gene is named only where the DNA matches it firmly. Clone size, where shown, is once, few, many, or a class for clones that have expanded.

TRBD1	TRBJ2-1	.	TRBV10-2	TGCGCTGCGGACAGGAACAATGAGCAGTTCTTC	CAADRNNEQFF
.	TRBJ2-1	.	TRBV5-8	TGTGCCAGCAGCTTGAACCCGACTGGAAGATTTGAGCAGTTCTTC	CASSLNPTGRFEQFF
.	TRBJ2-5	.	TRBV4-3	TGCGCCAGCAGCCGCGGCTTATGGGAAGAGACCCAGTACTTC	CASSRGLWEETQYF
TRBD2	TRBJ2-1	.	TRBV4-1	TGCGCCAGCGCTAAGAGCTCCCTAGCGGGAGAGTTTTATGAGCAGTTCTTC	CASAKSSLAGEFYEQFF
TRBD1	TRBJ2-2	.	TRBV5-1	TGCGCCAGCAGCCTTGACAGGGCGGCCGGGGAGCTGTTTTTT	CASSLDRAAGELFF
TRBD2	TRBJ2-1	.	TRBV18	TGTGCCAGCTCACCGCCTAGCGGGGGATCTTCGGGCAATGAGCAGTTCTTC	CASSPPSGGSSGNEQFF
.	TRBJ2-3	.	TRBV5-4	TGTGCCAGCAGCTCCCCAACAGATACGCAGTATTTT	CASSSPTDTQYF
.	TRBJ2-5	.	TRBV7-2	TGTGCCAGCAGCTTAGGGGCAGGGGTGGAGACCCAGTACTTC	CASSLGAGVETQYF
TRBD2	TRBJ2-3	.	TRBV7-9	TGTGCCAGCAGCTTCAGGAGGGGAGGGTTCACAGATACGCAGTATTTT	CASSFRRGGFTDTQYF
.	TRBJ2-7	.	TRBV28	TGTGCCAGCAGTTTAATAGGAGGGGGCGCTTTCGAGCAGTACTTC	CASSLIGGGAFEQYF
.	TRBJ1-2	.	TRBV7-2	TGTGCCAGCAGCTCGGAACAGCACTATGGCTACACCTTC	CASSSEQHYGYTF
TRBD1	TRBJ2-5	.	TRBV7-9	TGTGCCAGCAGCCCGATGGGACAGGGGAGAGAGACCCAGTACTTC	CASSPMGQGRETQYF
.	TRBJ2-7	.	TRBV7-9	TGTGCCAGCACCCCGTGGCCCGATTCCGAGCAGTACTTC	CASTPWPDSEQYF
.	TRBJ2-7	.	TRBV5-1	TGCGCCAGCAGCTTGGGGGACTCCACCTACGAGCAGTACTTC	CASSLGDSTYEQYF
.	TRBJ2-2	few	TRBV2	TGTGCCAGCAGTGCAGGGATCGGGGAGCTGTTTTTT	CASSAGIGELFF
.	TRBJ1-2	.	TRBV7-2	TGTGCCAGCAGCTTAGAAACAGCCGGCTACACCTTC	CASSLETAGYTF
TRBD1	TRBJ1-1	few	TRBV5-5	TGTGCCAGCAGCCCCCTCCTCAGGGGGTTAACTGAAGCTTTCTTT	CASSPLLRGLTEAFF
.	TRBJ1-2	.	TRBV28	TGTGCCAGCAGGGGGAGGGGAACACTCTATGGCTACACCTTC	CASRGRGTLYGYTF
.	TRBJ1-5	.	TRBV7-9	TGTGCCAGCAGCTCCAATAAAGTGGCGGGGAATCAGCCCCAGCATTTT	CASSSNKVAGNQPQHF
TRBD2	TRBJ2-3	.	TRBV9	TGTGCCAGCAGCGTAGGGACTAGCGGAGGCTCCGATACGCAGTATTTT	CASSVGTSGGSDTQYF
TRBD2	TRBJ2-7	.	TRBV3-1/TRBV3-2	TGTGCCAGCAGCCGGACTAGCGGGGGGGCCCTGAGCTCCTACGAGCAGTACTTC	CASSRTSGGALSSYEQYF
.	TRBJ1-1	.	TRBV15	TGTGCCACCAGCCTGGGGGGGGACACTGAAGCTTTCTTT	CATSLGGDTEAFF
.	TRBJ2-7	.	TRBV4-3	TGCGCCAGCAGCCAAGATCTCTCCCAGGGCGACGAGCAGTACTTC	CASSQDLSQGDEQYF
.	TRBJ2-6	.	TRBV5-4	TGTGCCAGCAGCTTGGCCGGGGGAATTCGGTTATCTGGGGCCAACGTCCTGACTTTC	CASSLAGGIRLSGANVLTF
TRBD1	TRBJ1-5	.	TRBV7-2	TGTGCCAGCAGCTTAATGGCAGGGGGCGACCAGCCCCAGCATTTT	CASSLMAGGDQPQHF
TRBD1	TRBJ1-1	.	TRBV28	TGTGCCAGCAGTTTACTCCCTGGGACAGTGGACGGGACTGAAGCTTTCTTT	CASSLLPGTVDGTEAFF
TRBD1	TRBJ1-1	.	TRBV19	TGTGCCAGTAGTGTCAGACAGGGGGAAGCTTTCTTT	CASSVRQGEAFF
.	TRBJ2-7	.	TRBV6-5	TGTGCCAGCAGTTACCACCGACAGTTTGGGCTGTACTTC	CASSYHRQFGLYF
.	TRBJ1-4	.	TRBV6-5	TGTGCCAGCAGACAACAGGGATGGGAAAAACTGTTTTTT	CASRQQGWEKLFF
.	TRBJ2-2	once	TRBV29-1	TGCAGCGTTGTGAGAGGAGGGACCGGGGAGCTGTTTTTT	CSVVRGGTGELFF
.	TRBJ1-5	.	TRBV28	TGTGCCAGCAGCCACGGTCAATATAGCAATCAGCCCCAGCATTTT	CASSHGQYSNQPQHF
.	TRBJ2-1	.	TRBV12-3/TRBV12-4	TGTGCCAGCAGTTTCTTTTCCTACAATGAGCAGTTCTTC	CASSFFSYNEQFF
.	TRBJ2-1	.	TRBV6-5	TGTGCCAGCAGTTTAAGCGGAGACTCCTACAATGAGCAGTTCTTC	CASSLSGDSYNEQFF
TRBD2	TRBJ2-1	.	TRBV9	TGTGCCAGCAGCGTAGATCCAGCGGGAAAAACTGAGCAGTTCTTC	CASSVDPAGKTEQFF
.	TRBJ1-5	.	TRBV25-1	TGTGCCAGCAGTGAATCTGAGGGTAGGGATCAGCCCCAGCATTTT	CASSESEGRDQPQHF
.	TRBJ1-1	.	TRBV19	TGTGCCAGTGAACCTAGTATATCATTGAACACTGAAGCTTTCTTT	CASEPSISLNTEAFF
.	TRBJ2-6	.	TRBV5-1	TGCGCCAGCAGTCCGACAGCAAACTCTGGGGCCAACGTCCTGACTTTC	CASSPTANSGANVLTF
.	TRBJ2-1	once	TRBV29-1	TGCAACGTCTACGCGGGCTTACACAATGAGCAGTTCTTC	CNVYAGLHNEQFF
.	TRBJ1-2	.	TRBV11-2	TGTGCCAGCAGCGAAACAGTTGGGCGCTATGGCTACACCTTC	CASSETVGRYGYTF
TRBD1	TRBJ2-7	few	TRBV2	TGTGCCAGCAGCGCCGGGACAGGGTTCGAGCAGTACTTC	CASSAGTGFEQYF
.	TRBJ1-1	.	TRBV2	TGTGCCAGTAGCGTGGAAAAGAACACTGAAGCTTTCTTT	CASSVEKNTEAFF
.	TRBJ2-1	.	TRBV29-1	TGCAGCGTTGTGGGGGCGCGGGATGAGCAGTTCTTC	CSVVGARDEQFF
.	TRBJ1-5	.	TRBV2	TGTGCCAGCAACCAGGACGGAGGAAATCAGCCCCAGCATTTT	CASNQDGGNQPQHF
.	TRBJ2-7	once	TRBV7-9	TGTGCCACCTCTACTTCACCTACCTACGAGCAGTACTTC	CATSTSPTYEQYF
.	TRBJ2-1	.	TRBV3-1/TRBV3-2	TGTGCCAGCAGCCAAGATCGGTACAATGAGCAGTTCTTC	CASSQDRYNEQFF
TRBD2	TRBJ2-7	few	TRBV7-2	TGTGCCAGCACAGGGACTAGCGTTGCCTACGAGCAGTACTTC	CASTGTSVAYEQYF
TRBD1	TRBJ1-1	few	TRBV5-1	TGCGCCAGCAGCTTGGTCCCTGGACAGGGGGCTATAACTGAAGCTTTCTTT	CASSLVPGQGAITEAFF
TRBD1	TRBJ1-2	.	TRBV7-2	TGTGCCAGCAGCTTCTCGGGACAGGGCTATGGCTACACCTTC	CASSFSGQGYGYTF
.	TRBJ2-1	.	TRBV11-3	TGTGCCAGCAGCTTAGATCCCCGGAGCTCCTACAATGAGCAGTTCTTC	CASSLDPRSSYNEQFF
.	TRBJ1-5	.	TRBV28	TGTGCCAGCAGTTTGGTAGGAAAGGGGCCCTCCCAGCCCCAGCATTTT	CASSLVGKGPSQPQHF
.	TRBJ2-7	.	TRBV7-2	TGTGCCAGCAGCTCCAAAGGGGGGGTCTACGAGCAGTACTTC	CASSSKGGVYEQYF
TRBD1	TRBJ2-3	.	TRBV29-1	TGCAGCGCCGGGGGTGGACAGGGCAAAGATACGCAGTATTTT	CSAGGGQGKDTQYF
TRBD1	TRBJ2-5	.	TRBV27	TGTGCCAGCAGCACTGACAGGGGGCGAGAGACCCAGTACTTC	CASSTDRGRETQYF
.	TRBJ1-2	.	TRBV2	TGTGCCAGCAGTAGGGAGCCAGTGGCTGGCTACACCTTC	CASSREPVAGYTF
.	TRBJ2-3	.	TRBV10-1	TGCGCCAGCAGTGAGTCGACTGGGGGCGCAGATACGCAGTATTTT	CASSESTGGADTQYF
.	TRBJ2-7	.	TRBV19	TGTGCCAGTAGTAATACAGCCTCATCCTACGAGCAGTACTTC	CASSNTASSYEQYF
TRBD2	TRBJ2-1	.	TRBV28	TGTGCCAGCAGGCTAGCGGGGTCCGAGCAGTTCTTC	CASRLAGSEQFF
.	TRBJ2-1	.	TRBV6-5	TGTGCCATACCTTCGGGAGAAGTGAATGAGCAGTTCTTC	CAIPSGEVNEQFF
.	TRBJ2-2	.	TRBV7-2	TGTGCCAGCAGCATTAGAAACACCGGGGAGCTGTTTTTT	CASSIRNTGELFF
TRBD2	TRBJ2-7	.	TRBV28	TGTGCCAGCAGTCCCCAGCGGGGGGAGCAGTACTTC	CASSPQRGEQYF